Following are 20 T cell receptor beta chains from one sample sequenced in a study of CD8 T cells in ankylosing spondylitis. Whole-study findings and limits: A TCR beta motif of several highly homologous variants appeared characteristic of ankylosing spondylitis blood.

These receptors have no identified antigens. Each CDR3 protein is one row after TCRdb ran MiXCR on the 5' RACE reads. This repertoire shows roughly 700,000 distinct CDR3 sequences, 15% to 20% found once; its top ten account for around 19%. Sample: blood, either unsorted or a sorted T cell fraction (not recorded which). Receptors originate from a male donor with ankylosing spondylitis.

In its sample, this clonotype was seen a few times. The rearrangement joins TRBV12-5 to TRBJ1-5; D might be TRBD1 (5 bases). The CDR3 spans 16 residues. V was trimmed by 6 bases and J by 0 bases, leaving 15 bases between them. The germline CDR1 and CDR2 sequences are LGHNT and FRNRAP. The CDR3 protein is CASGLDRLGSNQPQHF. DNA for the CDR3: TGTGCTAGTGGCCTTGACAGATTAGGTAGCAATCAGCCCCAGCATTTT.

This clonotype occurred a few times. The rearrangement uses TRBV5-1 and TRBJ2-7; 9 nucleotides align to TRBD1. The V gene end was trimmed by 3 bases and the J gene end by 0 bases; junction bases not matched to a gene: 7. Germline V gene data show CDR1 as SGHRS and CDR2 as YFSETQ. The CDR3 has 16 amino acids. The CDR3 loop is CASSSPGTGSSYEQYF. In DNA form, the CDR3 reads TGCGCCAGCAGCTCCCCCGGGACAGGGAGCTCCTACGAGCAGTACTTC.

The chain links TRBV6-2 or TRBV6-3 to TRBJ2-2, with D possibly being TRBD1 (6 bases). The V and J ends lost 5 bases and 4 bases respectively, with 14 bases between them. Germline assignment: CDR1 MNHEY and CDR2 SVGEGT. The CDR3 covers 15 residues. This CDR3 is CASSPQGGSTGELFF. CDR3 sequence (DNA): TGTGCCAGCAGTCCTCAAGGGGGAAGCACCGGGGAGCTGTTTTTT.

This chain uses TRBV18 with TRBJ2-2, with D tentatively TRBD1 or TRBD2 (5 bases each). The CDR3 totals 15 residues. The V and J ends lost 4 bases and 0 bases respectively, with 9 bases between them. CDR1 and CDR2 (germline): KGHSH, LQKENI. This chain's CDR3 is CASSRDGANTGELFF. The CDR3 DNA reads as TGTGCCAGCTCACGGGACGGAGCGAACACCGGGGAGCTGTTTTTT.

The chain carries TRBV13 and TRBJ2-5; TRBD2 matches at 8 bases. The J segment lost 2 bases and the V segment lost 6 bases, leaving 8 bases of the junction unmatched. Germline CDR1 is PRHDT and CDR2 is FYEKMQ (reference sequence). The CDR3 loop spans 15 amino acids. CDR3 residues: CASSHYGLAQETQYF. The DNA of the CDR3 is TGTGCCAGCAGTCATTACGGACTAGCACAAGAGACCCAGTACTTC.

This clonotype was detected only a few times. The chain uses TRBV28 and TRBJ1-2; D is perhaps TRBD1 (5 bases). There are 14 residues in the CDR3. V lost 2 bases and J 5 bases, leaving 12 bases between the germline ends. The germline V gene has CDR1 MDHEN and CDR2 SYDVKM. DNA of the CDR3: TGTGCCAGCAGTTTAGGCACCCGGGGGTATGGCTACACCTTC. As protein: CASSLGTRGYGYTF.

The rearrangement links TRBV4-3 to TRBJ1-1; D ambiguous. Germline V gene data show CDR1 as LGHNA and CDR2 as YSLEER. The CDR3 length is 15 residues. V was trimmed by 0 bases and J by 0 bases, leaving 8 bases between them. The CDR3 loop is CASSQEYVMNTEAFF. CDR3 bases: TGCGCCAGCAGCCAAGAATACGTCATGAACACTGAAGCTTTCTTT.

This clonotype occurred a few times. The J gene is TRBJ2-7, the V gene TRBV28; 7 bases match TRBD1. Germline assignment: CDR1 MDHEN and CDR2 SYDVKM. Trimming at V came to 5 bases and at J to 3 bases, leaving 13 bases not matched to a gene. This CDR3 region has 16 residues. DNA for the CDR3: TGTGCCAGCAGTCCCTGGACAGGCGTTGTTATCTACGAGCAGTACTTC. Translating it yields CASSPWTGVVIYEQYF.

The V and J genes are TRBV7-2 and TRBJ1-6, with 8 positions matching TRBD1. Germline V lookup: CDR1 SGHTA, CDR2 FQGNSA. The V and J ends lost 1 base and 12 bases, in that order; junction bases with no gene match: 5. The CDR3 totals 14 residues. The DNA for the CDR3 is TGTGCCAGCAGCTTAGGGACAGGGTCGTTACCCCTCCACTTT. It translates to CASSLGTGSLPLHF.

This clonotype was detected ten times or more. The rearrangement joins TRBV12-3 or TRBV12-4 to TRBJ1-5, with a weak D call TRBD1 (5 bases). This CDR3 comprises 14 residues. With 7 bases removed from V and 7 bases from J, the gap between germline ends came to 17 bases. The CDR3 here is CASMRAGTAQPQHF. The CDR3 DNA reads TGTGCCAGCATGAGGGCTGGGACCGCCCAGCCCCAGCATTTT.

The chain couples TRBV4-1 to TRBJ2-5, with a possible D match to TRBD1 (5 bases). The germline V gene encodes CDR1 MGHRA and CDR2 YSYEKL. The V end was cut by 1 base, the J end by 4 bases, with 7 bases between. The CDR3 extends over 13 amino acids. This CDR3 is CASSQGQRETQYF. CDR3 sequence (DNA): TGCGCCAGCAGCCAAGGACAGCGAGAGACCCAGTACTTC.

The rearrangement links TRBV7-2 to TRBJ2-1; 13 bases map to TRBD2. J was trimmed by 5 bases and V by 4 bases; bases with no gene match: 5. The CDR3 is made up of 16 amino acids. Germline V gene lookup returns CDR1 SGHTA and CDR2 FQGNSA. The CDR3 protein is CASSSRTSGSHNEQFF. The CDR3 DNA follows: TGTGCCAGCAGCTCAAGGACTAGCGGGAGCCACAATGAGCAGTTCTTC.

V usage is TRBV28 and J usage is TRBJ2-3, with TRBD2 matching 11 bases. CDR3 length: 17 residues. The junction had 9 bases not matched to a gene; V was cut back by 3 bases and J by 4 bases. In germline, CDR1 is MDHEN, CDR2 SYDVKM. Here the CDR3 DNA reads TGTGCCAGCAGTTTTCCTCAGACTAGCGGGAAAGCAGATACGCAGTATTTT. It translates to CASSFPQTSGKADTQYF.

This clonotype occurred a few times. This chain uses TRBV5-1 with TRBJ2-1, with D maybe TRBD1 (5 bases). Trimming took 4 bases from V and 6 from J, leaving 14 bases between them. The CDR3 has 14 amino acids. CDR1 is SGHRS, CDR2 YFSETQ, per germline. CDR3 nucleotides: TGCGCCAGCAGCACCGACAGAATGCTCAATGAGCAGTTCTTC. Encoded protein: CASSTDRMLNEQFF.

This chain uses TRBV10-3 with TRBJ1-2; 10 nucleotides agree with TRBD1. V lost 4 bases to trimming and J lost 4 bases; unmatched junction nucleotides: 6. The CDR3 covers 15 residues. Germline V gene lookup returns CDR1 ENHRY and CDR2 SYGVKD. The CDR3: CAISGTGTGVYGYTF. The CDR3 DNA is TGTGCCATCAGTGGAACCGGGACAGGGGTCTATGGCTACACCTTC.

This clonotype was seen only a few times. This sequence joins TRBV27 and TRBJ2-3, with D tentatively TRBD2 (6 bases). Per germline, CDR1 MNHEY and CDR2 SMNVEV (reference sequence). Between the trimmed V and J ends, which lost 5 bases and 4 bases, there was a span of 10 bases. The CDR3 has 13 residues. The CDR3 loop reads CASSTGVSDTQYF. The DNA of the CDR3 is TGTGCCAGCAGTACGGGAGTATCAGATACGCAGTATTTT.

The rearrangement joins TRBV20-1 to TRBJ2-1; no clear D. CDR1 DFQATT and CDR2 SNEGSKA come from the germline V gene (reference sequence). Trimming cost V 0 bases and J 5 bases, with 17 bases left between them. This CDR3 is 16 amino acids long. CDR3 DNA sequence: TGCAGTGCTAGAGATGCGGCGCGGCGGTTCGACAATGAGCAGTTCTTC. Protein product: CSARDAARRFDNEQFF.

This clonotype was counted only a few times. The chain joins TRBV5-1 to TRBJ1-1; D gene uncertain. V shed 2 bases and J shed 1 base, with 12 bases lying between them. The CDR3 is 15 amino acids. Germline-derived CDR1 and CDR2 are SGHRS and YFSETQ. The CDR3: CASSFVRSGNTEAFF. CDR3 coding DNA: TGCGCCAGCAGCTTTGTTAGGTCTGGGAACACTGAAGCTTTCTTT.

The chain employs TRBV7-9 and TRBJ2-7; D may be TRBD2 (5 bases). Trimming took 4 bases from V and 2 from J, leaving 12 bases between them. This CDR3 is 14 amino acids long. CDR1 and CDR2 from the germline V gene are SEHNR and FQNEAQ (reference sequence). The DNA of the CDR3 is TGTGCCAGCAGCTCGGACTCGATGCCCTACGAGCAGTACTTC. This translates into CASSSDSMPYEQYF.

This chain connects TRBV5-6 to TRBJ2-2, with 10 bases lining up with TRBD1. The CDR3 contains 16 residues. Germline V lookup: CDR1 SGHDT, CDR2 YYEEEE. The J segment lost 3 bases and the V segment lost 4 bases, leaving 6 bases of the junction unmatched. The CDR3 loop reads CASSARQGADTGELFF. DNA of the CDR3: TGTGCCAGCAGCGCCCGACAGGGGGCGGACACCGGGGAGCTGTTTTTT.